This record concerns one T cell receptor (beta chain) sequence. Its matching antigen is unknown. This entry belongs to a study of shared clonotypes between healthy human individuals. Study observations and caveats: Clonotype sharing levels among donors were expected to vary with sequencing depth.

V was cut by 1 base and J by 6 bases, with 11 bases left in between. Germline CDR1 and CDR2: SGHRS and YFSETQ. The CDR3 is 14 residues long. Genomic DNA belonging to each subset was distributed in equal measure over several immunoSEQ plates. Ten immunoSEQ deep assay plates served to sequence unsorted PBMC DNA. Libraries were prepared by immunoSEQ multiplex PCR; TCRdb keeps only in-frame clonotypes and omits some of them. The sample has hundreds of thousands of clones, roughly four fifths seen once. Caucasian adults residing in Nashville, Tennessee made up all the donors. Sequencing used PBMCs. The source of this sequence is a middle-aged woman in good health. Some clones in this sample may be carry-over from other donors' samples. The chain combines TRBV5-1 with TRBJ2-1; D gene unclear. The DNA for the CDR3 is TGCGCCAGCAGCTTGAATGCGGAGACCAATGAGCAGTTCTTC. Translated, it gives CASSLNAETNEQFF.